One and the same sample provided the 15 T cell receptor beta chains below, sequenced in a study of graft-versus-host responses after intestinal transplantation. Data came from immunoSEQ multiplex PCR; TCRdb stores just in-frame clones and leaves some out. Of 90,000 to 150,000 clones in the sample, about 93% were seen once. No antigen has been identified for these receptors. The source was unstimulated CD4+ T cells sorted from spleen or lymph node cells, collected before intestinal transplant. The receptors derive from a human donor who received an intestinal transplant.

The chain is built from TRBV5-5 and TRBJ1-5; tentatively, D is TRBD1 (5 bases). This CDR3 has 14 residues. CDR1 is SGHKS and CDR2 is YYEKEE in the germline V gene (reference sequence). Deletions cut 5 bases from V and 4 bases from J, with 13 bases between. CDR3 sequence reads: CASSSGSWNQPQHF. DNA of the CDR3: TGTGCCAGCAGTTCAGGGAGTTGGAATCAGCCCCAGCATTTT.

The rearrangement links TRBV28 to TRBJ2-2, with 9 bases aligning to TRBD1. CDR1 and CDR2 from the germline V gene are MDHEN and SYDVKM. J lost 6 bases, V lost 6 bases, and 2 bases had no gene match. The CDR3 is made up of 13 amino acids. CDR3 region: CASRTGGSGELFF. DNA for the CDR3: TGTGCCAGCAGAACAGGGGGCTCCGGGGAGCTGTTTTTT.

As to this clone: The same CDR3 also results from other DNA sequences found in this sample. V gene TRBV5-1 combines with J gene TRBJ2-3, with D uncertain. Germline values: CDR1 SGHRS, CDR2 YFSETQ. Trimming removed 4 bases from V and 0 bases from J, with 3 bases in between. This CDR3 region has 12 residues. CDR3 coding DNA: TGCGCCAGCAGCCCCAGCACAGATACGCAGTATTTT. Residues: CASSPSTDTQYF.

The chain uses TRBV5-4 and TRBJ1-4; D remains unclear. This CDR3 contains 15 residues. V was trimmed by 3 bases and J by 8 bases, leaving 17 bases between them. Germline CDR1 and CDR2: SGHNT and YYREEE (reference sequence). CDR3 region: CASSSSGDLQEKLFF. The CDR3 nucleotides read TGTGCCAGCAGCTCATCAGGTGATTTACAGGAAAAACTGTTTTTT.

Turning to this clone: Other DNA variants within this sample encode the same CDR3. V and J are TRBV5-1 and TRBJ2-7; 10 bases are a match to TRBD2. CDR3 size: 15 residues. Trimming took 0 bases from V and 3 from J; bases not matched to a gene: 3. CDR1 and CDR2 from the germline V gene are SGHRS and YFSETQ. CDR3 sequence: CASSLGASGSYEQYF. The CDR3, as DNA: TGCGCCAGCAGCTTGGGTGCTAGCGGGAGCTACGAGCAGTACTTC. Drawing the rest from reference TRBV5-1 and TRBJ2-7, the complete variable domain is KAGVTQTPRYLIKTRGQQVTLSCSPISGHRSVSWYQQTPGQGLQFLFEYFSETQRNKGNFPGRFSGRQFSNSRSEMNVSTLELGDSALYLCASSLGASGSYEQYFGPGTRLTVT.

Only one count was recorded for this clone. The chain recombines TRBV5-1 with TRBJ2-3; 12 positions agree with TRBD2. The V gene's germline CDR1 is SGHRS and CDR2 YFSETQ. V was pared by 4 bases and J by 5 bases, with 5 bases of the junction left unmatched. The CDR3 is 15 residues long. In DNA form, the CDR3 reads TGCGCCAGCAGCCGACTAGCGGGAGCGGGAGATACGCAGTATTTT. Encoded protein: CASSRLAGAGDTQYF.

A word on this clone: Different DNA sequences within this sample yield the same CDR3. The chain uses TRBV7-8 and TRBJ2-7, with D perhaps matching TRBD1 (9 bases). V shed 5 bases and J shed 6 bases, with 29 bases lying between them. Germline V gene data show CDR1 as SGHVS and CDR2 as FQNEAQ. CDR3 length: 18 amino acids. The CDR3 coding sequence is TGTGCCAGCAGCCCCCTGGGACAGGGAGCCAGCGGGAGCGGCGAGCAGTACTTC. Amino acid sequence: CASSPLGQGASGSGEQYF.

V usage is TRBV11-2 and J usage is TRBJ2-2, with unresolved D. The CDR3 contains 14 residues. Germline values: CDR1 SGHAT, CDR2 FQNNGV. Deletions cut 6 bases from V and 3 bases from J, with 11 bases between. CDR3 coding DNA: TGTGCCAGCAGTTCACTCCGGGACACCGGGGAGCTGTTTTTT. Translated, it gives CASSSLRDTGELFF.

The J gene is TRBJ1-6, the V gene TRBV5-5, with unresolved D. Trimming took 2 bases from V and 9 from J, leaving 6 bases between them. In germline, CDR1 is SGHKS, CDR2 YYEKEE (reference sequence). The CDR3 has 12 residues. The CDR3 nucleotides are TGTGCCAGCAGCTTTGATGGTTCACCCCTCCACTTT. Translating gives CASSFDGSPLHF.

The V and J genes are TRBV14 and TRBJ2-5; D remains ambiguous. Germline-derived CDR1 and CDR2 are SGHDN and FVKESK. CDR3 length: 13 amino acids. V shed 7 bases and J shed 4 bases, with 13 bases lying between them. CDR3 residues: CASNRSPGETQYF. The CDR3 nucleotides read TGTGCCAGCAACCGCTCCCCGGGAGAGACCCAGTACTTC.

The rearrangement links TRBV7-3 to TRBJ2-6; D call uncertain. This CDR3 is built from 14 residues. The V and J ends lost 2 bases and 0 bases respectively, with 2 bases between them. In germline, CDR1 is SGHTA, CDR2 FQGTGA. The CDR3: CASSLHSGANVLTF. As DNA, the CDR3 is TGTGCCAGCAGCTTACACTCTGGGGCCAACGTCCTGACTTTC. The complete variable domain, with remaining parts taken from reference TRBV7-3 and TRBJ2-6, reads GAGVSQTPSNKVTEKGKYVELRCDPISGHTALYWYRQSLGQGPEFLIYFQGTGAADDSGLPNDRFFAVRPEGSVSTLKIQRTERGDSAVYLCASSLHSGANVLTFGAGSRLTVL.

The J gene is TRBJ1-2, the V gene TRBV5-1, with unresolved D. CDR3 size: 11 residues. The germline CDR1 and CDR2 sequences are SGHRS and YFSETQ. V was clipped by 0 bases and J by 7 bases, with 4 bases between them. The DNA of the CDR3 is TGCGCCAGCAGCTTGGAGAGTGGCTACACCTTC. It is translated as CASSLESGYTF. Based on the CDR3 plus reference TRBV5-1 and TRBJ1-2, the full variable domain is KAGVTQTPRYLIKTRGQQVTLSCSPISGHRSVSWYQQTPGQGLQFLFEYFSETQRNKGNFPGRFSGRQFSNSRSEMNVSTLELGDSALYLCASSLESGYTFGSGTRLTVV.

The chain recombines TRBV10-1 with TRBJ1-2; no reliable D call. Germline V gives CDR1 WNHNN, CDR2 SYGVQD (reference sequence). The CDR3 totals 13 residues. Trimming shortened V by 3 bases and J by 4 bases, and 9 bases separated the two germline ends. The CDR3 DNA is TGCGCCAGCAGTGAAGACGGAGCCTATGGCTACACCTTC. Translated: CASSEDGAYGYTF.

This sequence joins TRBV28 and TRBJ1-1; D gene unclear. This CDR3 has 13 amino acids. CDR1 and CDR2 (germline): MDHEN, SYDVKM. The V gene lost 7 bases and the J gene lost 0 bases, with 9 bases spanning the gap. CDR3 sequence reads: CASIEAVNTEAFF. The CDR3 DNA follows: TGTGCCAGCATTGAGGCGGTGAACACTGAAGCTTTCTTT.

This clone was detected only once. J is TRBJ1-1 and V is TRBV4-1, with D unresolved. Trimming cost V 4 bases and J 0 bases, with 9 bases left between them. Germline CDR1 reads MGHRA; CDR2 reads YSYEKL. CDR3 length equals 14 residues. The CDR3 coding sequence is TGCGCCAGCAGCCGAGAGATAATGAACACTGAAGCTTTCTTT. Its translation: CASSREIMNTEAFF.